Listed here is a single T cell receptor (beta chain). Its matching antigen is unknown. This entry comes from a study of blood T cells in healthy people across ages. Next came a second PCR, run for about 6 to 11 cycles, which used a sample-barcoded 5' primer along with a J-beta primer mix. Tagging of each cDNA molecule was performed by a template-switch adaptor with 12 random nucleotides. A single record per CDR3 protein comes from TCRdb applying MiXCR to the 5' RACE reads. The table lists approximately 730,000 distinct CDR3 sequences, 40% to 65% of them singletons, with about 42% in the top ten. Study-wide results and limits: With age, beta diversity per million T cells declined roughly linearly, significantly by roughly 40. Unsorted PBMC input precluded a conclusive naive versus antigen-experienced comparison. Higher diversity and more naive CD4+ cells were features of long-lived donors, compared to aged donors.

The CDR3 totals 12 residues. Germline V gene sequence: CDR1 ENHRY, CDR2 SYGVKD. The ends were cut back, 7 bases at V and 5 bases at J, with 6 bases in the middle. This sequence was found in a man of 80 years or more in good health. The V and J genes are TRBV10-3 and TRBJ1-6; D not certain. Sequenced input: blood. CDR3 in amino acids: CAIMGNNSPLHF. CDR3 sequence (DNA): TGTGCCATCATGGGAAATAATTCACCCCTCCACTTT.